The source of this TCR beta chain is a study of T cell responses to AZD1222 COVID-19 vaccine (dated by TCRdb to 2020 to 2023). Study-level background: AZD1222 recipients whose second dose came at about 4 weeks and those whose second dose came at about 12 weeks were combined into one group, since spike-specific TCR depth and breadth did not differ between the two schedules. A total of 233 trial participants underwent TCR sequencing, of whom about 210 had received two doses of AZD1222 and 26 had received two doses of the MenACWY control vaccine. Enrollment into the trials was organized by age into subgroups of 18-55, 56-69 and 70-plus years, and those subgroups contained around 150, 28 and 57 TCR-sequenced participants, respectively.

Turning to this clone: What antigen it recognizes has not been identified. Base qualities are not recorded, but no much larger clone differs from it by a single base.

The label giving this sample's time point can be read as: baseline before first vaccination. Samples from vaccinated people were obtained from the UK trials COV001 and COV002, which included a single-blind randomized controlled phase 2/3 trial of AZD1222 (ChAdOx1 nCoV-19) in healthy adults. Trial participant PBMC samples were collected at day 0 and day 28 after the second dose for TCRbeta chain sequencing. What the authors observed across the whole study: Participants were mostly white British and included more females than males, and it was suggested by the authors that clonal diversity may have been underestimated. Spike-specific TCR breadth and depth rose significantly after two AZD1222 doses compared with day 0 and with MenACWY recipients. Because no day 14 peak-response samples were available, repertoires were characterized only after the peak T cell response. Epitopes outside the regions mutated in the B.1.351 and B.1.1.7 variants were reportedly recognized by nearly half of the unique spike-specific TCRs. The 56-69-year group was small, and its depth increase did not reach significance, likely because of low power. Conclusions about previously exposed vaccinees were limited because only six or seven AZD1222 recipients were SARS-CoV-2 seropositive at baseline. The vaccine-associated CD4 TCRs covered the entire spike protein, and the dominant responses fell in regions 160-218 and 743-854.

The CDR3 regions of human TCRbeta chains were subjected to immunosequencing. The authors processed their data as follows. Repertoire TCRs were matched against a reference library of SARS-CoV-2-specific TCRs generated with the MIRA antigen-specificity platform. Breadth was defined as the fraction of unique TCRs that were SARS-CoV-2-associated. Depth was defined as the fraction of total T cells that were SARS-CoV-2-associated. Using the MIRA data, each spike-specific TCR was mapped to the spike region that the TCR reacts to and placed in a CD4 or CD8 class. Log10-transformed breadth and depth values were compared by one-way ANOVA with Sidak's multiple comparisons tests. Here the immuneACCESS table is served through TCRdb, limited to in-frame sequences with V and J called. Missing clones are a known gap in these copies; in checked studies unresolved V genes cover under half, and the rest lacks a known reason. V and J calls and clone size follow that table, whereas D and trimming were derived from the DNA. The sample has 180,000 or so clones on record, around 94% of them singletons. 0.64% of the sample is taken by the ten largest.

Based on the germline V gene, the CDR1 and CDR2 sequences are SGHDN and FVKESK. V loses 2 bases, J loses 3 bases, and the germline ends lie 14 bases apart. From the cysteine up to the phenylalanine, the CDR3 has a length of 15 residues. Of all the DNA, just the CDR3 is kept, 45 bases in frame from base 1. The clonotype originates from an adult in good health. This chain joins TRBV14 to TRBJ2-7; a weak D assignment points to TRBD2 (6 bases agree). Sequencing was performed on peripheral blood, taken on day 0 of AZD1222 vaccination. The nucleotide sequence reads as follows: TGTGCCAGCAGCCAAATTAGCGGCAGGGTCTACGAGCAGTACTTC. This translates into CASSQISGRVYEQYF.